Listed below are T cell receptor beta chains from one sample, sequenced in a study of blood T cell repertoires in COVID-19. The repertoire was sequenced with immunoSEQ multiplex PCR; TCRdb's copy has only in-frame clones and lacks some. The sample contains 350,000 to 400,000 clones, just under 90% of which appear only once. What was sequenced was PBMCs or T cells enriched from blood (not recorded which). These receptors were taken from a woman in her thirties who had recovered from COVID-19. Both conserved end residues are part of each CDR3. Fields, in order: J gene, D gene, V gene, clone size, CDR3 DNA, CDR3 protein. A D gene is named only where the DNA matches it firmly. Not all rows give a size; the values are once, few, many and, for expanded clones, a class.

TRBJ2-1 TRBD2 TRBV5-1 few TGCGCCAGCGCGTTGGGGGGGATAGCGCACTACTCCTACAATGAGCAGTTCTTC CASALGGIAHYSYNEQFF
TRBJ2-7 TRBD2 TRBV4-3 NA TGCGCCAGCAGCCGCGGACTAGCGTCCCACGAGCAGTACTTC CASSRGLASHEQYF
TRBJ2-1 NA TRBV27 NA TGTGCCAGCAGTCCGGACTCCAACCGGTACAATGAGCAGTTCTTC CASSPDSNRYNEQFF
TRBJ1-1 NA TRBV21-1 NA TGTGCCAGCAGCAAAGAGGACAGGCCCTATTTGATGAACACTGAAGCTTTCTTT CASSKEDRPYLMNTEAFF
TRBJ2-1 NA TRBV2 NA TGTGCCAGCAGGGAAACCTTTAGCTCCTACAATGAGCAGTTCTTC CASRETFSSYNEQFF
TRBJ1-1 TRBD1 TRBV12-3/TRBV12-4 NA TGTGCCAGCAGAACAGGGGCTGAAGCTTTCTTT CASRTGAEAFF
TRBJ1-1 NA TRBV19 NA TGTGCCAGTAGTATAGGACAAATGAACACTGAAGCTTTCTTT CASSIGQMNTEAFF
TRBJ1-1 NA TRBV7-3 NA TGTGCCAGCAGCTTAACCGGCAGGGGCACTGAAGCTTTCTTT CASSLTGRGTEAFF
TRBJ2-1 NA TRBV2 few TGTGCCAGCGGAGGGGACTTCCTAAGAACCTACAATGAGCAGTTCTTC CASGGDFLRTYNEQFF
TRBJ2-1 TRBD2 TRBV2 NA TGTGCCAGCAAACGCACTAGCGGGGGGTACAATGAGCAGTTCTTC CASKRTSGGYNEQFF
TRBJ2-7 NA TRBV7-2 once TGTGCCAGCAGCTCCACGGGGTTACACTCCTACGAGCAGTACTTC CASSSTGLHSYEQYF
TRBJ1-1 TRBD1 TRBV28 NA TGTGCCAGCAGGACAGGGGCTCTGAACACTGAAGCTTTCTTT CASRTGALNTEAFF
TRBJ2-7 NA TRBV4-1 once TGCGCCAGCAGCCAAGGATTCGCAGGGATAAGTTCCTACGAGCAGTACTTC CASSQGFAGISSYEQYF
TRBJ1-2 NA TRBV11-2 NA TGTGCCAGCAGGGCACGGGGGGCCCTGTATGGCTACACCTTC CASRARGALYGYTF
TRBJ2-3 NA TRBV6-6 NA TGTGCCAGCAGTTACGGCGGGGGCCACACAGATACGCAGTATTTT CASSYGGGHTDTQYF
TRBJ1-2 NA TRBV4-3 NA TGCGCCAGCAGCCAAGACAACAGGGAATACTATGGCTACACCTTC CASSQDNREYYGYTF
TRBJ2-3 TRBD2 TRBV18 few TGTGCCAGCTCACCGGGACTAGCGGGGGCCTCCTGGGATACGCAGTATTTT CASSPGLAGASWDTQYF
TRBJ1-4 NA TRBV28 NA TGTGCCAGCAGTTTTGGCGGGTCTCCTGAAAAACTGTTTTTT CASSFGGSPEKLFF
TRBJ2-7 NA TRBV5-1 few TGCGCCAGCAGGGCGATAACGAGCGCCTACGAGCAGTACTTC CASRAITSAYEQYF
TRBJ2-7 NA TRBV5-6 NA TGTGCCAGCAGCTTGGCTAGCGTCTACTACGAGCAGTACTTC CASSLASVYYEQYF
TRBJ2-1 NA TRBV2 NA TGTGCCAGCACCCTAAGGGGTGGTAGCTCCTACAATGAGCAGTTCTTC CASTLRGGSSYNEQFF
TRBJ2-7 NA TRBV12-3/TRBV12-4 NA TGTGCCAGCAGGCGGGGCGCCTACGAGCAGTACTTC CASRRGAYEQYF
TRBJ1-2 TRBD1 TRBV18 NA TGTGCCAGCTCACCCAACAGCCCCGGGACAGCTTTTTATGGCTACACCTTC CASSPNSPGTAFYGYTF
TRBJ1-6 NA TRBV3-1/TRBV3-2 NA TGTGCCAGCAGCCACGCAGGTTCGAATTCACCCCTCCACTTT CASSHAGSNSPLHF
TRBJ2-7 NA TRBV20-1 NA TGCAGTGCTAGTGAGAGGTACGAGCAGTACTTC CSASERYEQYF
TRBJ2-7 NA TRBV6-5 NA TGTGCCAGCAGGATAGCGGATGAGCAGTACTTC CASRIADEQYF
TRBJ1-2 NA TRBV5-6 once TGTGCCAGCAGCCACAGGGCAGGCTATGGCTACACCTTC CASSHRAGYGYTF
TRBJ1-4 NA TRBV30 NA TGTGCCTGGAGTGTGCAAGAAACAGGTGAAAAACTGTTTTTT CAWSVQETGEKLFF